This TCR beta chain was recovered during a study of blood T cell repertoires in COVID-19. Study as a whole: Some COVID-19 samples were acute and others convalescent; all came from the United States, Italy and Spain. The cDNA or gDNA used as material had been derived from T cells, B-cell-depleted T cells, or PBMCs.

Original handling: Reference gene primer amplification in the assay estimated nucleated cell counts. The table came from immunoSEQ multiplex PCR; TCRdb's copy has only in-frame clones and leaves some out. V and J calls and clone size are as listed in that table; D and trimming were resolved from the DNA. The sample consists of tens of thousands of clones, 80% to 90% of them appearing once. The CDR3 sequence is 14 residues long. Deletions cut 3 bases from V and 8 bases from J, with 16 bases between. Germline V CDR1 and CDR2: MNHNS, SASEGT. The chain carries TRBV6-1 and TRBJ1-2; tentative D call: TRBD1 (5 bases). The receptor was derived from a human donor in a cohort sampled during active COVID-19. Sequences were obtained from peripheral blood. The CDR3 region is CASSELGASGGYTF. The CDR3 DNA reads TGTGCCAGCAGTGAGCTTGGGGCATCAGGAGGCTACACCTTC.